This T cell receptor (beta chain) originates from a study of cytomegalovirus exposure and HLA in healthy donors. About the study: Within an early data release were tens of millions of unique TCRs drawn from HLA-typed donors.

General study results and limits: Usually a TCR sequence was rare, but some public TCRs were found in many donors.

CDR3 size: 19 residues. CDR1 is SGHNT and CDR2 is YENEEA in the germline V gene. J gave up 0 bases and V 4 bases, and 10 bases lay outside the gene matches. About this clone: The antigen remains unidentified.

PCR was performed using 60 Vbeta and 13 Jbeta primers. Sequencing used immunoSEQ multiplex PCR; TCRdb keeps in-frame clones, though not all of them. The table records 110,000 to 150,000 clones, 80% of them present only once. This chain joins TRBV11-3 and TRBJ2-6, with TRBD1 identical over 9 bases. Source material: PBMCs. This TCR came from a man aged 40-50 years in good health and CMV-seronegative. This chain's CDR3 is CASSSYRDRARSGANVLTF. In nucleotides, the CDR3 is TGTGCCAGCAGCTCATACAGGGACAGGGCCCGCTCTGGGGCCAACGTCCTGACTTTC.